Included here is one T cell receptor beta chain sequence, with context. The data were obtained in a study of control samples from healthy donors and cancer patients. Profiling relied on immunoSEQ multiplex PCR, and the TCRdb table lists in-frame clones only, not all of them. The repertoire holds some 96,000 clones, with about 88% as singletons. The CDR3 consists of 19 residues. With 4 bases removed from V and 0 bases from J, the gap between germline ends came to 19 bases. Germline assignment: CDR1 MNHEY and CDR2 SMNVEV (reference sequence). Sequenced input: blood. The chain employs TRBV27 and TRBJ1-6; D is undetermined. This receptor was taken from a woman aged 45-59 years in good health. CDR3 coding DNA: TGTGCCAGCAGTTCGAGGCCAGCCCTAGATTTCTCCTATAATTCACCCCTCCACTTT. Protein sequence: CASSSRPALDFSYNSPLHF.